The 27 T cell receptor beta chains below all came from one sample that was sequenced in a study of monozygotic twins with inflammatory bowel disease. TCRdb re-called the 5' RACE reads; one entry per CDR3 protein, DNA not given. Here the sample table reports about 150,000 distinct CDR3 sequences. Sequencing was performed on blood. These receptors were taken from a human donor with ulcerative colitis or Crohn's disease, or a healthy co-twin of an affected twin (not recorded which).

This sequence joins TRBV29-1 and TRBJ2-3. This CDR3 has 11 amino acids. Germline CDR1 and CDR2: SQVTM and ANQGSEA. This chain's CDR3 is CSVGPVDTQYF.

The CDR3 loop is CASRGAEGTEAFF. The chain uses TRBV6-2 or TRBV6-3 and TRBJ1-1; TCRdb picks TRBD1, but there is no DNA to check that call. The CDR3 spans 13 residues. Germline V CDR1 and CDR2: MNHEY, SVGEGT.

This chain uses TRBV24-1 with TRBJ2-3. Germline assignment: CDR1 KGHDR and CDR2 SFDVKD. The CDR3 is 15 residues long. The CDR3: CATSDSARRTDTQYF.

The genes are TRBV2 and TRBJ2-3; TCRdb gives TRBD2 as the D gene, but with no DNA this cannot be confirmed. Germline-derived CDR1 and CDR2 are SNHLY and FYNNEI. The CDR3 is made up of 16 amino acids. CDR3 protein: CASNKPGLASTDTQYF.

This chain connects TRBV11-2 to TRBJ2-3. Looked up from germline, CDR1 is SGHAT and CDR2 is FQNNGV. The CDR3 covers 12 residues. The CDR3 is CASSPDRRRQYF. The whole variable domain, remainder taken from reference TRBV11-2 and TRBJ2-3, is EAGVAQSPRYKIIEKRQSVAFWCNPISGHATLYWYQQILGQGPKLLIQFQNNGVVDDSQLPKDRFSAERLKGVDSTLKIQPAKLEDSAVYLCASSPDRRRQYFGPGTRLTVL.

CDR3 in amino acids: CASIQGWGSGSSYNEQFF. V is TRBV6-5 and J is TRBJ2-1; the TRBD1 assignment by TCRdb is unverifiable without DNA. The CDR3 has 18 amino acids. Germline-derived CDR1 and CDR2 are MNHEY and SVGAGI.

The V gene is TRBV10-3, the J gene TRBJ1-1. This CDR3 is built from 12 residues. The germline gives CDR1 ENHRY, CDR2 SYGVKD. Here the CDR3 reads CAISEGTGETFF.

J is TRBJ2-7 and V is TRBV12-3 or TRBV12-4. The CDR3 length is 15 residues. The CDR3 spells CASSLRPMGIDEQYF.

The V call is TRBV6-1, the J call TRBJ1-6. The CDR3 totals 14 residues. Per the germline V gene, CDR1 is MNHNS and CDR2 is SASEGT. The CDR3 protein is CASSEQGGNSPLHF.

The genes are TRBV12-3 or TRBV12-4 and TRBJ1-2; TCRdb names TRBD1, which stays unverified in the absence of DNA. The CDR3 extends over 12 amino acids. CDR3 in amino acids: CASSLARAGYTF.

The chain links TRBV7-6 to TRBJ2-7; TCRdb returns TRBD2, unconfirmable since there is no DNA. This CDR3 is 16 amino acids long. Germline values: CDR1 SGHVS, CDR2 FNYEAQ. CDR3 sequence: CASSLEGLRGGYEQYF.

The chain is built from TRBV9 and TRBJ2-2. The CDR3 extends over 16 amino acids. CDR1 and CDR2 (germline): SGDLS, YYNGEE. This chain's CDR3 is CASSVGMTANTGELFF.

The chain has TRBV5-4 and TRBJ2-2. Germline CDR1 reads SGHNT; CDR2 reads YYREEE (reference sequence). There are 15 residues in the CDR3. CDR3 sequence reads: CASSLAIANTGELFF.

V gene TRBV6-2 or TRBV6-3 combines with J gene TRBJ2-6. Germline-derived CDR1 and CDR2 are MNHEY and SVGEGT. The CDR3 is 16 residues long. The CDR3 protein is CASSSNTESGANVLTF.

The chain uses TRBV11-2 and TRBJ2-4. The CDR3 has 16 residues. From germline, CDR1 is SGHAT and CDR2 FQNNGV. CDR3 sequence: CASSTTRSLAKNIQYF.

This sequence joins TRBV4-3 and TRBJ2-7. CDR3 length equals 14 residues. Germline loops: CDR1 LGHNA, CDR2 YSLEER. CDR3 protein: CASSQEVGTYEQYF.

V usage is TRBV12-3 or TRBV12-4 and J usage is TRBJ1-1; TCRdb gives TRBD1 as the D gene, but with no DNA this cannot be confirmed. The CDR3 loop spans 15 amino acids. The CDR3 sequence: CASRDRQGARTEAFF.

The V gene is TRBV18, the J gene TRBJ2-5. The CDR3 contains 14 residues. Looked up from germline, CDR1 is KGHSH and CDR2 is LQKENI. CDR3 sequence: CASSPRVREETQYF.

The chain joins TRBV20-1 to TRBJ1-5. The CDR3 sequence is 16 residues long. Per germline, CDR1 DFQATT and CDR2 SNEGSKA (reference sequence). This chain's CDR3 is CSARGQLEYSNQPQHF.

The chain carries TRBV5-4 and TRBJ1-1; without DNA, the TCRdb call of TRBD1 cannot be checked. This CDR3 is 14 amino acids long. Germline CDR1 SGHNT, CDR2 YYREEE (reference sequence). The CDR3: CASSLAGQGTEAFF.

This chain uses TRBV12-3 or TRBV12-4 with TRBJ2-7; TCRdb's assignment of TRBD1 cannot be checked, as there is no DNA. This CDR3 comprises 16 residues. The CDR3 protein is CASSLRGIRVWYEQYF.

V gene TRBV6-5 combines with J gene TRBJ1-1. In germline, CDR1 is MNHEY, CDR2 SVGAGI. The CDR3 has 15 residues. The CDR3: CASSYGITDTTEAFF.

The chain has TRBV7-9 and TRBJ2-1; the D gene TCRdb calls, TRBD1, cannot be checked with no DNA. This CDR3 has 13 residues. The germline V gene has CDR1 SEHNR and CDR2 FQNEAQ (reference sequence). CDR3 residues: CASSLRPLNEQFF. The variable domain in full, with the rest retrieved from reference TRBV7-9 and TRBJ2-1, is DTGVSQNPRHKITKRGQNVTFRCDPISEHNRLYWYRQTLGQGPEFLTYFQNEAQLEKSRLLSDRFSAERPKGSFSTLEIQRTEQGDSAMYLCASSLRPLNEQFFGPGTRLTVL.

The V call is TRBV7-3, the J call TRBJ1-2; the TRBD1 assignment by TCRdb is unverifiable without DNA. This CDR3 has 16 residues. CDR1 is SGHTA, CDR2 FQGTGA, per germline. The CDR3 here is CASSPDKQRQLYGYTF.

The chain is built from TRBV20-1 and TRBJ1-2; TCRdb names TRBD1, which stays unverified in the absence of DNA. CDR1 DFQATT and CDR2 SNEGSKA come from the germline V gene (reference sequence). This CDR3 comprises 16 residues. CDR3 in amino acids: CSAREGTGGSNYGYTF.

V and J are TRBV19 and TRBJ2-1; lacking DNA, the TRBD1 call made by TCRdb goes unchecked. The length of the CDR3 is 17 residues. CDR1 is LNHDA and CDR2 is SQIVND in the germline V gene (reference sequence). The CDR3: CASSISSGTNSYNEQFF.

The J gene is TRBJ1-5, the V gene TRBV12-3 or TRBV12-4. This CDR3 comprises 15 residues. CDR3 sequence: CASSRWEGTGQPQHF.